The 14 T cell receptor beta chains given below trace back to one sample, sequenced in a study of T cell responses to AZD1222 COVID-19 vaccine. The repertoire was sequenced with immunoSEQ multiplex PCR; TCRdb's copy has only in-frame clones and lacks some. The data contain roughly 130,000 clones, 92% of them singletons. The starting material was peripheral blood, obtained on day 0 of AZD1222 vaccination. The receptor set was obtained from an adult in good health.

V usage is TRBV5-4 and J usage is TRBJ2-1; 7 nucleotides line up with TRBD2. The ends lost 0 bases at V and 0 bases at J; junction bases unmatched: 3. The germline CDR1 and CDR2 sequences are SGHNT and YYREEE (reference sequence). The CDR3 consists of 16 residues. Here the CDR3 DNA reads TGTGCCAGCAGCTTGGCCGGGAGGAGCTCCTACAATGAGCAGTTCTTC. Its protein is CASSLAGRSSYNEQFF.

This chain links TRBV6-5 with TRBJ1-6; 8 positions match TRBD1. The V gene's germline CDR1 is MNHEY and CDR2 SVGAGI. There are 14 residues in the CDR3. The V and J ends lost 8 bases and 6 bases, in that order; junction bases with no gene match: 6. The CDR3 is CASRDRLLNSPLHF. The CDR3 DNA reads TGTGCCAGCCGGGACAGGCTCCTTAATTCACCCCTCCACTTT.

CDR3 coding DNA: TGTGCCAGCAGCTTAGTGGGACAGAGCAGAATTTACGAGCAGTACTTC. Protein product: CASSLVGQSRIYEQYF. This sequence joins TRBV7-8 and TRBJ2-7, with 7 bases that match TRBD1. The CDR3 is 16 amino acids. Per germline, CDR1 SGHVS and CDR2 FQNEAQ. With V trimmed by 1 base and J by 4 bases, 10 bases remained unmatched.

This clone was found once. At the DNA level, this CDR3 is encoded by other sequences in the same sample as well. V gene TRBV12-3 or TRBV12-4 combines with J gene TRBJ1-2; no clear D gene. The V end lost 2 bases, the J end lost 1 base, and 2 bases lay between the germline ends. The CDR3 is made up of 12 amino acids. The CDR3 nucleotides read TGTGCCAGCAGTTTAAGTAACTATGGCTACACCTTC. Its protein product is CASSLSNYGYTF.

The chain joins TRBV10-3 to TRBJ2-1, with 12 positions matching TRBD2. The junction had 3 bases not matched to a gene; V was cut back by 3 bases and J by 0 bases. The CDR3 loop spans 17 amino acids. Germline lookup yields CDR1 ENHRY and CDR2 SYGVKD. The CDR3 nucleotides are TGTGCCATCAGTGACCGGACTAGCGGGGACTCCTACAATGAGCAGTTCTTC. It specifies CAISDRTSGDSYNEQFF.

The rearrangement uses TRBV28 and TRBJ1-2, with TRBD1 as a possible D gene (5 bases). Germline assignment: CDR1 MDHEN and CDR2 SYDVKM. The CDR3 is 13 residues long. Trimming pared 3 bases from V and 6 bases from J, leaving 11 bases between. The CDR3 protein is CASSLGGVHGYTF. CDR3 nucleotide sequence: TGTGCCAGCAGTTTGGGAGGGGTCCATGGCTACACCTTC.

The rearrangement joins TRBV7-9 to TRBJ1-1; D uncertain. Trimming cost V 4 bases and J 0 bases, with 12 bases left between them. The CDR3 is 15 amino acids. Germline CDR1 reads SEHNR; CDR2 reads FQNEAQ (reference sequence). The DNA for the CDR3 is TGTGCCAGCAGCTCATTATATGGAATGAACACTGAAGCTTTCTTT. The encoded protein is CASSSLYGMNTEAFF.

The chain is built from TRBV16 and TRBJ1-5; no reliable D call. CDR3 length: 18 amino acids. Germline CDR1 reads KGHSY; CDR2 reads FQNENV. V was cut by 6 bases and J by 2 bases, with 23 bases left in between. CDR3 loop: CASRSPVPPNFCNQPQHF. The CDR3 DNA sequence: TGTGCCAGCAGAAGCCCGGTGCCCCCCAATTTTTGCAATCAGCCCCAGCATTTT.

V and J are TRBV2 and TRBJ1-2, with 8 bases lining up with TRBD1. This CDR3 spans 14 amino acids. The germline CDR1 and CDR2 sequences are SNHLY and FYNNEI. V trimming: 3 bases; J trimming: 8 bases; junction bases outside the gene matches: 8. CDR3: CASSDTRTGSGYTF. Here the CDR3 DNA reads TGTGCCAGCAGTGATACGCGGACAGGGAGCGGCTACACCTTC.

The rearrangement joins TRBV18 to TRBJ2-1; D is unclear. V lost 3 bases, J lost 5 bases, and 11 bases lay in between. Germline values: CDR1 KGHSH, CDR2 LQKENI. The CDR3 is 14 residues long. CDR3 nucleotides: TGTGCCAGCTCACCCTCCGTCAGTCACAATGAGCAGTTCTTC. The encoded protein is CASSPSVSHNEQFF.

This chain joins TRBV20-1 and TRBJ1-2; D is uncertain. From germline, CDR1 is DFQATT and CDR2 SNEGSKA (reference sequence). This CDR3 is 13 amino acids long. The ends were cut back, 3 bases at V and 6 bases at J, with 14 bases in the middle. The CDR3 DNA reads TGCAGTGCTAGTTTCGGCAGGTGGAATGGCTACACCTTC. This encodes CSASFGRWNGYTF.

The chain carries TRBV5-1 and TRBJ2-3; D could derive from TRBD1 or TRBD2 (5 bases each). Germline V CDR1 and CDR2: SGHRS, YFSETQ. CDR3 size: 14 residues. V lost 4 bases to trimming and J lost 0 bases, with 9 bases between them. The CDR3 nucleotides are TGCGCCAGCAGCCGGGACGGCAGCACAGATACGCAGTATTTT. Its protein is CASSRDGSTDTQYF.

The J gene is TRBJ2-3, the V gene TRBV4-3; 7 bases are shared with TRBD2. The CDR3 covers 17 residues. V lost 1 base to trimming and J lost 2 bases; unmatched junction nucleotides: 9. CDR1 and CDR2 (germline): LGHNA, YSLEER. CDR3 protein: CASSQGLAGDSTDTQYF. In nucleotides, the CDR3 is TGCGCCAGCAGCCAAGGCCTCGCGGGGGACTCCACAGATACGCAGTATTTT.

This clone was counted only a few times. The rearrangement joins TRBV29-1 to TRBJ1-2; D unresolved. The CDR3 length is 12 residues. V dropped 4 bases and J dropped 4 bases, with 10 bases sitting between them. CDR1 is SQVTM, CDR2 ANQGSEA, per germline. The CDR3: CSVVEGGYGYTF. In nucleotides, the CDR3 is TGCAGCGTTGTTGAGGGAGGCTATGGCTACACCTTC.